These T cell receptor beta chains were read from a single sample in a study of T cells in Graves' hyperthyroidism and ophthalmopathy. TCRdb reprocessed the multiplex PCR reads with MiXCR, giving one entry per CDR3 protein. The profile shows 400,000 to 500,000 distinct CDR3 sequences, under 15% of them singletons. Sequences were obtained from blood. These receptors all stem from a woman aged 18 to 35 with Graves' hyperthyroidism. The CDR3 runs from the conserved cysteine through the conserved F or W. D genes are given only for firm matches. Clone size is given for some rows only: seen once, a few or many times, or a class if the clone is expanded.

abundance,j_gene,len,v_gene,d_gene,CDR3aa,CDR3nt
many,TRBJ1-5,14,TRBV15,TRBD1,CATRGQGSNQPQHF,TGTGCCACCAGGGGACAGGGGAGCAATCAGCCCCAGCATTTT
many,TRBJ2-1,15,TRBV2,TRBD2,CASSLWREGKHEQFF,TGTGCCAGCAGTTTGTGGCGGGAGGGGAAGCATGAGCAGTTCTTC
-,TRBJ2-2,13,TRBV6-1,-,CAGSGANTGELFF,TGTGCCGGAAGCGGAGCTAACACCGGGGAGCTGTTTTTT
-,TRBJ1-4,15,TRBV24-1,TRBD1,CATSDHGTGYEKLFF,TGTGCCACCAGTGATCACGGGACAGGGTATGAAAAACTGTTTTTT
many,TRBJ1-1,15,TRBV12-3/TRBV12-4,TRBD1,CASSRPGDSDTEAFF,TGTGCCAGCAGTCGACCAGGGGACAGCGACACTGAAGCTTTCTTT
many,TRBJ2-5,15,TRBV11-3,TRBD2,CASSVGLAGQETQYF,TGTGCCAGCAGCGTAGGACTAGCGGGGCAAGAGACCCAGTACTTC
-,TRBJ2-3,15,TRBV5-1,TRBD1,CASISTGGITDTQYF,TGCGCCAGCATCTCGACAGGGGGTATCACAGATACGCAGTATTTT
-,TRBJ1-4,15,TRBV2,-,CASSEDRPPSRKLFF,TGTGCCAGCAGTGAAGACAGGCCCCCCAGCAGAAAACTGTTTTTT
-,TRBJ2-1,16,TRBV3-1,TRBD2,CASSQGRVAGVNEQFF,TGTGCCAGCAGCCAAGGGCGAGTAGCGGGAGTTAATGAGCAGTTCTTC
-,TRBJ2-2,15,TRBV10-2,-,CASSDRGRNTGELFF,TGCGCCAGCAGTGACAGGGGCCGAAACACCGGGGAGCTGTTTTTT
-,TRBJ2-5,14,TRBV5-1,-,CASSLFVAKETQYF,TGCGCCAGCAGCTTGTTTGTAGCGAAAGAGACCCAGTACTTC
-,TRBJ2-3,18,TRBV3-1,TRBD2,CASSQASLAGGSMDTQYF,TGTGCCAGCAGCCAAGCATCCCTAGCGGGAGGGTCGATGGATACGCAGTATTTT
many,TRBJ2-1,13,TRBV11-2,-,CASSATSVNEQFF,TGTGCCAGCAGCGCAACTAGTGTGAATGAGCAGTTCTTC
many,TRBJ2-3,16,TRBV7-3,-,CASSLQGTSSTDTQYF,TGTGCCAGCAGCCTCCAGGGAACCTCTAGCACAGATACGCAGTATTTT
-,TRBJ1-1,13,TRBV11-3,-,CASSRTGIGEAFF,TGTGCCAGCAGCCGAACAGGGATCGGTGAAGCTTTCTTT
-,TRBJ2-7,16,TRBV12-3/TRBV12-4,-,CASRPGGGIGSYEQYF,TGTGCCAGCAGGCCAGGGGGGGGCATCGGCTCCTACGAGCAGTACTTC
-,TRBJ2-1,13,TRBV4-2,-,CASSQDHYNEQFF,TGTGCCAGCAGCCAAGATCACTACAATGAGCAGTTCTTC
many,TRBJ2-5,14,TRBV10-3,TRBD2,CAIARDYPQETQYF,TGTGCCATCGCCCGGGACTACCCTCAAGAGACCCAGTACTTC
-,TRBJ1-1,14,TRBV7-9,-,CASSQITGDTEAFF,TGTGCCAGCAGCCAGATTACGGGGGACACTGAAGCTTTCTTT
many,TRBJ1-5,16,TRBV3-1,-,CASSQEPPSGNQPQHF,TGTGCCAGCAGCCAAGAGCCGCCAAGTGGCAATCAGCCCCAGCATTTT
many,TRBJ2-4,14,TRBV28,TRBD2,CASSSGTSPNIQYF,TGTGCCAGCAGTTCCGGGACTAGCCCGAACATTCAGTACTTC
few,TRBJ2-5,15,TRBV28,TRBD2,CASRVPSGSWETQYF,TGTGCCAGCAGGGTCCCTAGCGGGAGTTGGGAGACCCAGTACTTC
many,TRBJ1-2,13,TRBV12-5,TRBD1,CASDLQGAYGYTF,TGTGCTAGTGATTTACAGGGGGCCTATGGCTACACCTTC
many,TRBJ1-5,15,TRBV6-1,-,CASSATNPGKQPQHF,TGTGCCAGCAGCGCCACCAATCCAGGGAAACAGCCCCAGCATTTT
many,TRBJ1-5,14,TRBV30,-,CAWSVGQPNQPQHF,TGTGCCTGGAGTGTAGGGCAGCCCAATCAGCCCCAGCATTTT
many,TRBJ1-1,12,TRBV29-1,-,CSVEGSNTEAFF,TGCAGCGTTGAAGGTTCGAACACTGAAGCTTTCTTT
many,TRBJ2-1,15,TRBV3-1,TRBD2,CASSQFSSGYNEQFF,TGTGCCAGCAGCCAATTCTCTAGCGGGTACAATGAGCAGTTCTTC
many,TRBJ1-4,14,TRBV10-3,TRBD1,CAISPGGLNEKLFF,TGTGCCATCAGTCCAGGGGGGTTGAATGAAAAACTGTTTTTT
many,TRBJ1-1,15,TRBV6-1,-,CASNTQGRVGTEAFF,TGTGCCAGCAACACCCAGGGGAGGGTCGGCACTGAAGCTTTCTTT
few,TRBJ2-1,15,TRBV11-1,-,CASSPRLVSYNEQLF,TGTGCCAGCAGCCCCAGACTAGTCTCCTACAATGAGCAGCTCTTC
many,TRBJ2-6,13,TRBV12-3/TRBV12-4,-,CASRETGANVLTF,TGTGCCAGCAGGGAGACTGGGGCCAACGTCCTGACTTTC
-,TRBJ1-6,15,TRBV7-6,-,CASKSWDSYNSPLHF,TGTGCCAGCAAGAGTTGGGACTCCTATAATTCACCCCTCCACTTT
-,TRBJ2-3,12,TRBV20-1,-,CSVGESTDTQYF,TGCAGTGTAGGGGAAAGCACAGATACGCAGTATTTT
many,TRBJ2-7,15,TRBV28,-,CASSLSTGVVGEQYF,TGTGCCAGCAGTTTATCGACGGGAGTGGTAGGAGAGCAGTACTTC
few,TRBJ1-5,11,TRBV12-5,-,CASGLNQPQHF,TGTGCTAGTGGTTTGAATCAGCCCCAGCATTTT
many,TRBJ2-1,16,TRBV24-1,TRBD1,CATSGQGRGSYNEQFF,TGTGCCACCTCGGGACAGGGGAGGGGTTCCTACAATGAGCAGTTCTTC
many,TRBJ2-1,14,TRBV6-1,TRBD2,CASTGTSGYNEQFF,TGTGCCAGCACCGGGACTAGCGGTTACAATGAGCAGTTCTTC
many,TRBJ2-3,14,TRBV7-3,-,CASSLEAGTDTQYF,TGTGCCAGCAGCTTAGAGGCTGGAACAGATACGCAGTATTTT
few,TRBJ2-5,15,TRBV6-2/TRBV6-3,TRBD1,CASSRHLTGVETQYF,TGTGCCAGCAGCCGCCACTTAACAGGGGTGGAGACCCAGTACTTC
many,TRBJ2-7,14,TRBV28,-,CASSLGLISYEQYF,TGTGCCAGCAGTTTAGGACTGATCTCCTACGAGCAGTACTTC
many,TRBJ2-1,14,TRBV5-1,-,CASQSRVGYNEQFF,TGCGCCAGCCAGTCGAGGGTGGGGTACAATGAGCAGTTCTTC
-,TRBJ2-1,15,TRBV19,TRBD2,CASTQLAGGHSEQFF,TGTGCCAGTACCCAACTAGCGGGAGGGCACAGTGAGCAGTTCTTC
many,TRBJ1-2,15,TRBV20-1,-,CSARSGGGRGYGYTF,TGCAGTGCTAGATCGGGCGGAGGGCGAGGCTATGGCTACACCTTC
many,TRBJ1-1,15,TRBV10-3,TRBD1,CAISEPGQANTEAFF,TGTGCCATCAGTGAGCCCGGACAGGCTAACACTGAAGCTTTCTTT
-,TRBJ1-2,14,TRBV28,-,CASSLWEVNYGYTF,TGTGCCAGCAGTTTATGGGAGGTTAACTATGGCTACACCTTC
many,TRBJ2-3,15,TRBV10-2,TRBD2,CASSLAEPYTDTQYF,TGCGCCAGCAGTCTAGCGGAGCCCTACACAGATACGCAGTATTTT
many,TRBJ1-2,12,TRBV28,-,CASSYVPTRYTF,TGTGCCAGCAGTTACGTTCCGACGCGCTACACCTTC
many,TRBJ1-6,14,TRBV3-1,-,CASSQGVGESPLHF,TGTGCCAGCAGCCAAGGGGTGGGGGAATCACCCCTCCACTTT
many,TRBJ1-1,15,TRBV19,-,CASSVFGGGETEAFF,TGTGCCAGTAGTGTCTTTGGGGGGGGCGAGACTGAAGCTTTCTTT
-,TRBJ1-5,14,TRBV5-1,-,CASSRGDSNQPQHF,TGCGCCAGCAGCCGAGGGGATAGCAATCAGCCCCAGCATTTT
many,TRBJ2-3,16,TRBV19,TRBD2,CASTAGGLAGVDTQYF,TGTGCCAGTACCGCAGGGGGACTAGCGGGAGTGGATACGCAGTATTTT
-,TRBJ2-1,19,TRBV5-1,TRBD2,CASSLGGRTSGAKGNEQFF,TGCGCCAGCAGCTTGGGAGGGAGGACTAGCGGGGCCAAGGGCAATGAGCAGTTCTTC
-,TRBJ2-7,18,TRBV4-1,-,CASSQGVADSTLLYEQYF,TGCGCCAGCAGCCAAGGGGTGGCGGACAGCACACTACTCTACGAGCAGTACTTC
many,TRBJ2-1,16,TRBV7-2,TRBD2,CASSLVAGSAPFEQFF,TGTGCCAGCAGCTTAGTAGCGGGATCCGCTCCCTTTGAGCAGTTCTTC
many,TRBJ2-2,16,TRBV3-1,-,CASSQAAAEGTGELFF,TGTGCCAGCAGCCAAGCGGCCGCCGAAGGGACCGGGGAGCTGTTTTTT
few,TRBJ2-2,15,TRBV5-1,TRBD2,CASGITSGNTGELFF,TGCGCCAGCGGAATCACTAGCGGGAACACCGGGGAGCTGTTTTTT
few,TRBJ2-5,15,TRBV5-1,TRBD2,CASSSAGTSEETQYF,TGCGCCAGCAGCTCCGCCGGGACTAGCGAAGAGACCCAGTACTTC
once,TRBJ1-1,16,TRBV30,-,CAWMGRGGPRLTEAFF,TGTGCCTGGATGGGCAGAGGGGGACCCCGGCTCACTGAAGCTTTCTTT
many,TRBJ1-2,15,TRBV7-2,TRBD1,CASSGRGRRVHGYTF,TGTGCCAGCAGCGGCAGGGGGCGCCGAGTCCACGGCTACACCTTC
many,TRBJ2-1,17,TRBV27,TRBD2,CASSSPQTSGSLPEQFF,TGTGCCAGCAGTTCTCCCCAGACTAGCGGGTCTCTTCCTGAGCAGTTCTTC